One and the same sample provided the 15 T cell receptor beta chains below, sequenced in a study of OX40 agonist ivuxolimab in advanced cancers. Sequenced by immunoSEQ multiplex PCR; TCRdb stores in-frame clones only, minus some. The sample carries 60,000 to 80,000 clones, around 84% recorded once. The input for sequencing was CD4+ or CD8+ T cells sorted from blood, taken in a trial of the OX40 agonist ivuxolimab. The receptors were sampled from an adult with an advanced solid tumor such as melanoma, head and neck, liver or kidney cancer.

The rearrangement joins TRBV29-1 to TRBJ1-2, with D possibly being TRBD1 (5 bases). CDR1 is SQVTM, CDR2 ANQGSEA, per germline. The germline V and J ends were trimmed by 4 bases and 4 bases, with 10 bases remaining between them. The CDR3 runs to 12 residues. CDR3 sequence reads: CSVAGKGYGYTF. The CDR3 region has the DNA TGCAGCGTTGCAGGGAAGGGCTATGGCTACACCTTC.

The count of this clone is one. The V and J genes are TRBV2 and TRBJ2-1, with 8 bases matching TRBD1. The V segment lost 2 bases and the J segment 9 bases; nucleotides outside the gene matches: 6. CDR3 size: 14 residues. Germline V gene data show CDR1 as SNHLY and CDR2 as FYNNEI. CDR3 sequence (DNA): TGTGCCAGCAGTGAATGGCAGGGGGCCGGTGAGCAGTTCTTC. As protein: CASSEWQGAGEQFF.

This clone was observed once. The chain has TRBV11-2 and TRBJ2-5; 11 bases match TRBD1. CDR1 SGHAT and CDR2 FQNNGV come from the germline V gene. Germline trimming cut 4 bases from V and 5 bases from J; bases unmatched to any gene: 9. The CDR3 is made up of 16 amino acids. CDR3 residues: CASSSWTGGRGETQYF. The DNA for the CDR3 is TGTGCCAGCAGCTCCTGGACAGGGGGCCGGGGGGAGACCCAGTACTTC.

The rearrangement links TRBV7-9 to TRBJ1-1, with 8 bases aligning to TRBD1. In germline, CDR1 is SEHNR, CDR2 FQNEAQ (reference sequence). The CDR3 is made up of 15 amino acids. V was clipped by 5 bases and J by 4 bases; unmatched bases: 9. Here the CDR3 reads CASSPNSGGGTEAFF. Written as DNA, the CDR3 is TGTGCCAGCAGCCCGAATTCAGGGGGCGGCACTGAAGCTTTCTTT.

The genes are TRBV7-2 and TRBJ2-7, with TRBD2 matching over 10 bases. The CDR3 runs to 19 residues. Germline V gene data show CDR1 as SGHTA and CDR2 as FQGNSA. V shed 1 base, J shed 5 bases, and the junction held 17 bases outside the gene matches. The CDR3 protein is CASSLVGKIAGGTPHEQYF. The CDR3 DNA follows: TGTGCCAGCAGCTTAGTGGGGAAAATAGCGGGGGGAACCCCCCACGAGCAGTACTTC. Based on the CDR3 plus reference TRBV7-2 and TRBJ2-7, the full variable domain is GAGVSQSPSNKVTEKGKDVELRCDPISGHTALYWYRQSLGQGLEFLIYFQGNSAPDKSGLPSDRFSAERTGGSVSTLTIQRTQQEDSAVYLCASSLVGKIAGGTPHEQYFGPGTRLTVT.

The chain carries TRBV5-1 and TRBJ2-1; D not resolved. In germline, CDR1 is SGHRS, CDR2 YFSETQ. V was cut by 1 base and J by 5 bases, with 7 bases left in between. The CDR3 sequence is 13 residues long. CDR3 region: CASSLRQNNEQFF. In DNA, the CDR3 is TGCGCCAGCAGCTTGCGGCAGAACAATGAGCAGTTCTTC.

The chain combines TRBV7-8 with TRBJ1-1; possibly TRBD1 for D (6 bases). Deletions cut 4 bases from V and 2 bases from J, with 14 bases between. CDR3 size: 15 residues. Germline V gene lookup returns CDR1 SGHVS and CDR2 FQNEAQ. In DNA, the CDR3 is TGTGCCAGCAGCTGGAGCAGGGGCTTAAACACTGAAGCTTTCTTT. This codes for CASSWSRGLNTEAFF.

The chain has TRBV7-9 and TRBJ1-4; D might be TRBD1 (5 bases). The V and J ends lost 6 bases and 8 bases respectively, with 22 bases between them. CDR1 and CDR2 from the germline V gene are SEHNR and FQNEAQ (reference sequence). There are 16 residues in the CDR3. The CDR3 spells CASSQNGGGVNEKLFF. The DNA of the CDR3 is TGTGCCAGCAGTCAAAACGGGGGAGGGGTTAACGAAAAACTGTTTTTT. Complete variable domain (other parts from reference TRBV7-9 and TRBJ1-4): DTGVSQNPRHKITKRGQNVTFRCDPISEHNRLYWYRQTLGQGPEFLTYFQNEAQLEKSRLLSDRFSAERPKGSFSTLEIQRTEQGDSAMYLCASSQNGGGVNEKLFFGSGTQLSVL.

This clone was seen a handful of times. The CDR3 is CASSVATSSTDTQYF. CDR3 sequence (DNA): TGTGCCAGCAGCGTAGCTACCTCTAGCACAGATACGCAGTATTTT. The gene calls are TRBV9 and TRBJ2-3; no definite D call. From germline, CDR1 is SGDLS and CDR2 YYNGEE. Deletions cut 0 bases from V and 0 bases from J, with 8 bases between. The CDR3 is 15 amino acids.

The V and J genes are TRBV7-2 and TRBJ1-1; D is uncertain. The germline V gene has CDR1 SGHTA and CDR2 FQGNSA. The length of the CDR3 is 16 residues. V dropped 0 bases and J dropped 0 bases, with 11 bases sitting between them. The CDR3 DNA is TGTGCCAGCAGCTTAGCGCCGGGAAACATGAACACTGAAGCTTTCTTT. Protein: CASSLAPGNMNTEAFF.

J is TRBJ1-1 and V is TRBV4-3; TRBD1 agrees at 9 bases. V was clipped by 0 bases and J by 4 bases; unmatched bases: 12. Germline CDR1 is LGHNA and CDR2 is YSLEER. The CDR3 has 18 residues. The DNA of the CDR3 is TGCGCCAGCAGCCAAGATGGACCTAACAGGGGGCGTAGCACTGAAGCTTTCTTT. Residues: CASSQDGPNRGRSTEAFF.

The rearrangement uses TRBV19 and TRBJ1-3; 10 nucleotides match TRBD1. CDR3 length: 17 residues. Germline V gene lookup returns CDR1 LNHDA and CDR2 SQIVND (reference sequence). CDR3 DNA: TGTGCATCACCGGGACAGGGGAATGATCCCTCTGGAAACACCATATATTTT. Translation: CASPGQGNDPSGNTIYF.

V and J are TRBV6-5 and TRBJ2-6; D is unresolved. V was cut by 8 bases and J by 0 bases, with 11 bases left in between. The CDR3 length is 15 residues. In germline, CDR1 is MNHEY, CDR2 SVGAGI. In DNA, the CDR3 is TGTGCCAGCCGAGCTCAGGCCTCTGGGGCCAACGTCCTGACTTTC. Its translation is CASRAQASGANVLTF.

This clone appeared once. V and J are TRBV11-2 and TRBJ1-1, with unresolved D. Between the trimmed V and J ends, which lost 5 bases and 0 bases, there was a span of 7 bases. Germline assignment: CDR1 SGHAT and CDR2 FQNNGV. This CDR3 contains 13 residues. CDR3: CASSGQVNTEAFF. The DNA of the CDR3 is TGTGCCAGCAGCGGGCAGGTGAACACTGAAGCTTTCTTT.

As concerns this clone: The DNA is left out, because the CDR3 cannot be placed on it with certainty; the CDR3 is given as TCRdb lists it. The chain links TRBV7-9 to TRBJ1-1; TRBD1 is the table's D call and was not checked against the DNA. The germline CDR1 and CDR2 sequences are SEHNR and FQNEAQ (reference sequence). 13 amino acids form the CDR3, both terminal residues included. The CDR3 spells CASSFATGTGFFF.